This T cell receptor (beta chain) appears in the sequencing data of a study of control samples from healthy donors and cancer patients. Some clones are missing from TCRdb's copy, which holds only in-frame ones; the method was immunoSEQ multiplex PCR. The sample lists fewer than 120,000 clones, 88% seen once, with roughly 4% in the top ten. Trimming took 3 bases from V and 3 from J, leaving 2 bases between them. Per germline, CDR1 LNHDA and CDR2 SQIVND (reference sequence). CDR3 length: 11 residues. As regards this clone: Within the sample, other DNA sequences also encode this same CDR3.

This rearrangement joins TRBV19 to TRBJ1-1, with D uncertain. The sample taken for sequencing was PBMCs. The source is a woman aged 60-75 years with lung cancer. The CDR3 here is CASSIYTEAFF. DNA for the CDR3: TGTGCCAGTAGTATCTACACTGAAGCTTTCTTT.